These 18 T cell receptor beta chains were all obtained from the same sample, sequenced in a study of liver allograft versus peripheral blood T cells. Across the study: The authors compared T cell receptor repertoires in transplanted livers with recipients' peripheral blood repertoires.

One entry per CDR3 protein results from TCRdb running MiXCR on the reads. Altogether some 2,100 distinct CDR3 sequences are present, approximately 15% being singletons, with the ten largest covering roughly 23%. These receptor sequences come from a human patient who had a liver transplant. The graft donor may account for some of the T cells.

The sample holds a few counts of this clonotype. The rearrangement uses TRBV15 and TRBJ2-1; 10 bases are shared with TRBD1. The length of the CDR3 is 16 residues. Germline assignment: CDR1 LNHNV and CDR2 YYDKDF (reference sequence). J gave up 3 bases and V 3 bases, and 5 bases lay outside the gene matches. DNA for the CDR3: TGTGCCACCAGCAGTGGACAGGGGGATGGCTACAATGAGCAGTTCTTC. Amino acid sequence: CATSSGQGDGYNEQFF.

This clonotype was seen once. This sequence is one base from a far larger clone and is likely a read error. V is TRBV6-5 and J is TRBJ1-2; maybe TRBD1 (5 bases). Trimming took 5 bases from V and 4 from J, leaving 14 bases between them. The germline gives CDR1 MNHEY, CDR2 SVGAGI. The CDR3 loop spans 14 amino acids. Here the CDR3 reads CASSEIGAGYGYTF. The CDR3 coding sequence is TGTGCCAGCAGTGAAATAGGGGCCGGCTATGGCTACACCTTC.

As for this clonotype: A far larger clone lies a single base away; this is likely a read error. This rearrangement joins TRBV6-1 to TRBJ1-2, with a weak D call TRBD1 (5 bases). Germline V gene data show CDR1 as MNHNS and CDR2 as SASEGT. The CDR3 is 16 residues long. Trimming stripped 10 bases from V and 1 base from J, with 22 bases between. This CDR3 is CANINLGAQSNYGYTF. The DNA for the CDR3 is TGTGCCAACATCAACCTCGGGGCCCAGAGTAACTATGGCTACACCTTC.

By frequency in the sample, this clonotype is large. V gene TRBV7-9 combines with J gene TRBJ1-2; maybe TRBD1 (6 bases). CDR1 and CDR2 (germline): SEHNR, FQNEAQ (reference sequence). The CDR3 covers 14 residues. Trimming took 1 base from V and 6 from J, leaving 12 bases between them. The CDR3 bases are TGTGCCAGCAGCTTAGAGCGGGGGCGTAATGGCTACACCTTC. Protein: CASSLERGRNGYTF.

This clonotype is categorized as medium-sized. The chain has TRBV6-5 and TRBJ2-1, with D tentatively TRBD1 or TRBD2 (5 bases each). Trimming stripped 2 bases from V and 10 bases from J, with 6 bases between. CDR3 size: 11 residues. Germline V gives CDR1 MNHEY, CDR2 SVGAGI. The DNA for the CDR3 is TGTGCCAGCAGTTACGGGGGAGAGCAGTTCTTC. Residues: CASSYGGEQFF.

The chain couples TRBV28 to TRBJ2-7; 7 nucleotides line up with TRBD2. CDR3 length equals 14 residues. Trimming at V came to 5 bases and at J to 2 bases, leaving 6 bases not matched to a gene. Germline loops: CDR1 MDHEN, CDR2 SYDVKM. As DNA, the CDR3 is TGTGCCAGCAGTCAACGGGACTACCCCTACGAGCAGTACGTC. Translating gives CASSQRDYPYEQYV.

By sample fraction, this clonotype is medium-sized. This chain uses TRBV19 with TRBJ1-2; 8 positions match TRBD1. The V segment lost 5 bases and the J segment 8 bases; nucleotides outside the gene matches: 4. Germline CDR1 reads LNHDA; CDR2 reads SQIVND (reference sequence). The CDR3 runs to 12 residues. DNA of the CDR3: TGTGCCAGTAGTGACAGGGGAGGCGGCTACACCTTC. Amino acids: CASSDRGGGYTF.

Relative to its sample, this clonotype is medium-sized. The V gene is TRBV19, the J gene TRBJ2-7; no clear D. The CDR3 is 14 amino acids. Germline V lookup: CDR1 LNHDA, CDR2 SQIVND (reference sequence). V dropped 5 bases and J dropped 2 bases, with 13 bases sitting between them. As DNA, the CDR3 is TGTGCCAGTAGTCAACCTGACCGGACCTACGAGCAGTACTTC. Its protein product is CASSQPDRTYEQYF.

V gene TRBV5-6 combines with J gene TRBJ2-5; D gene uncertain. The V gene's germline CDR1 is SGHDT and CDR2 YYEEEE. The CDR3 contains 14 residues. With 1 base removed from V and 0 bases from J, the gap between germline ends came to 7 bases. The CDR3 sequence: CASSLWVNQETQYF. CDR3 DNA: TGTGCCAGCAGCTTGTGGGTGAACCAAGAGACCCAGTACTTC. The entire variable domain, with the rest obtained from reference TRBV5-6 and TRBJ2-5, is as follows: DAGVTQSPTHLIKTRGQQVTLRCSPKSGHDTVSWYQQALGQGPQFIFQYYEEEERQRGNFPDRFSGHQFPNYSSELNVNALLLGDSALYLCASSLWVNQETQYFGPGTRLLVL.

This sequence joins TRBV20-1 and TRBJ1-2, with TRBD1 as a possible D gene (6 bases). The CDR3 runs to 16 residues. The ends were cut back, 1 base at V and 4 bases at J, with 19 bases in the middle. CDR1 is DFQATT, CDR2 SNEGSKA, per germline (reference sequence). CDR3 in amino acids: CSARGEGPGEGYGYTF. CDR3 DNA sequence: TGCAGTGCTAGAGGAGAAGGCCCAGGGGAGGGCTATGGCTACACCTTC.

By sample fraction, this clonotype is medium-sized. This rearrangement joins TRBV6-5 to TRBJ2-7; 7 bases align to TRBD1. Germline loops: CDR1 MNHEY, CDR2 SVGAGI. V lost 7 bases to trimming and J lost 0 bases; unmatched junction nucleotides: 9. The CDR3 is made up of 15 amino acids. The DNA of the CDR3 is TGTGCCAGCAAATCGGGACAGAGGAGCTCCTACGAGCAGTACTTC. Amino acid sequence: CASKSGQRSSYEQYF.

This clonotype is medium-sized within its sample. This rearrangement joins TRBV20-1 to TRBJ1-5; possibly TRBD1 for D (5 bases). Germline CDR1 and CDR2: DFQATT and SNEGSKA (reference sequence). Trimming shortened V by 3 bases and J by 2 bases, and 14 bases separated the two germline ends. The CDR3 spans 15 residues. The CDR3 is CSASGLGEGNQPQHF. The CDR3, as DNA: TGCAGTGCTAGCGGTTTAGGGGAAGGCAATCAGCCCCAGCATTTT.

The chain uses TRBV20-1 and TRBJ2-7; unclear D gene. Germline CDR1 and CDR2: DFQATT and SNEGSKA (reference sequence). V lost 6 bases and J lost 1, with 16 bases in between. The CDR3 extends over 14 amino acids. The DNA of the CDR3 is TGCAGTGCCAGCAGTATGACGGAGTCCTACGAGCAGTACGTC. The encoded protein is CSASSMTESYEQYV.

V gene TRBV7-9 combines with J gene TRBJ2-2; D is ambiguous. The CDR3 runs 16 residues. Trimming took 1 base from V and 1 from J, leaving 10 bases between them. From germline, CDR1 is SEHNR and CDR2 FQNEAQ (reference sequence). The CDR3 DNA reads as TGTGCCAGCAGCTTAGAGTTAGACGTGAACACCGGGGAGCTGTTTTTT. Translating gives CASSLELDVNTGELFF.

Judged by abundance, this clonotype is medium-sized. V gene TRBV7-9 combines with J gene TRBJ1-2; D gene unclear. Germline CDR1 is SEHNR and CDR2 is FQNEAQ (reference sequence). This CDR3 has 12 residues. V dropped 5 bases and J dropped 8 bases, with 12 bases sitting between them. The CDR3 bases are TGTGCCAGCAGCCTAGGGAAGCGGGGCTACACCTTC. Translation gives CASSLGKRGYTF.

This clonotype was seen ten or more times. The rearrangement links TRBV20-1 to TRBJ2-2; TRBD2 might be the D (6 bases). V was pared by 1 base and J by 5 bases, with 14 bases between. Per the germline V gene, CDR1 is DFQATT and CDR2 is SNEGSKA (reference sequence). This CDR3 is built from 15 residues. The CDR3 spells CSARVRLGRTGELFF. In DNA form, the CDR3 reads TGCAGTGCTAGAGTCAGACTAGGGAGGACCGGGGAGCTGTTTTTT.

By share, this clonotype ranks as medium-sized. This CDR3 is CASSPRGKDTQYF. The CDR3 DNA sequence: TGTGCCAGTAGTCCTCGCGGGAAAGATACGCAGTATTTT. This chain joins TRBV19 and TRBJ2-3; TRBD2 is a possible D gene (6 bases). There are 13 residues in the CDR3. The germline V and J ends were trimmed by 5 bases and 5 bases, with 11 bases remaining between them. Per the germline V gene, CDR1 is LNHDA and CDR2 is SQIVND (reference sequence). Full variable domain (outside the CDR3, taken from reference TRBV19 and TRBJ2-3): DGGITQSPKYLFRKEGQNVTLSCEQNLNHDAMYWYRQDPGQGLRLIYYSQIVNDFQKGDIAEGYSVSREKKESFPLTVTSAQKNPTAFYLCASSPRGKDTQYFGPGTRLTVL.

Here the CDR3 reads CASSPQTGTGGLNTEAFF. CDR3 sequence (DNA): TGTGCCAGCAGTCCTCAAACGGGGACAGGGGGCCTGAACACTGAAGCTTTCTTT. The chain links TRBV6-5 to TRBJ1-1, with 12 bases that match TRBD1. Germline CDR1 MNHEY, CDR2 SVGAGI. This CDR3 is 18 amino acids long. Trimming removed 5 bases from V and 0 bases from J; junction bases left unmatched: 10.